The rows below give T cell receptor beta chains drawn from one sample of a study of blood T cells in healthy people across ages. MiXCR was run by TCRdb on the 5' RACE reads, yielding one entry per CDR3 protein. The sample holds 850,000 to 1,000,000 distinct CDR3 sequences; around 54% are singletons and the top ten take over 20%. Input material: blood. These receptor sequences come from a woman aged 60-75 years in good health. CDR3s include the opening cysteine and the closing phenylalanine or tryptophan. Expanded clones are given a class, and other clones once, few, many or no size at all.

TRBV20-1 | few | CSALNRDRPYEQYF
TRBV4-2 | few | CASSQLGTGEQYF
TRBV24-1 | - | CATSDFVGAEEQFF
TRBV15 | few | CATSRALGWVLAEAFF
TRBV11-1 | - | CASSPSGYNEQYF
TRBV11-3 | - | CASSFGAFLETQYF
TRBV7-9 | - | CASSSRDLYPYEQYF
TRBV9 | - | CASSSPTGSGELFF
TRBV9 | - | CASSAGAGVSYEQYF
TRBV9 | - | CASSVRAGGPSYNEQFF
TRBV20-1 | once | CSASVGEGSYNEQFF
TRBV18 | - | CASSPPSGVFSPLHF
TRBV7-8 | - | CASSLERARVIPKNIQYF
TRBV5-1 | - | CASNRGGGAKNIQYF
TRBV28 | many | CPQQGRTSEQYF
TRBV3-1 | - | CASSFSSAGANVLTF
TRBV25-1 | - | CASSEYVGGPGGTEAFF
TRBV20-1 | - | CSIAESTDTQYF
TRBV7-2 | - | CVSSFGFYEQFF
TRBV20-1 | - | CSASRGTEQYF
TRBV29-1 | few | CSVERGLGVGEQFF
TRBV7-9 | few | CASSLGDRDLSEAFF
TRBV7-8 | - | CASSLVQGPIEKLFF
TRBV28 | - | CASSSGQAGEQYF
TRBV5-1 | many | CASSLGPVFNYEQYF
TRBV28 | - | CASSVRRGEQFF
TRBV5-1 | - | CASSPAYVVLSGANVLTF